Below are 18 T cell receptor beta chains sequenced from a single sample in a study of blood T cell repertoires in COVID-19. TCRdb keeps only in-frame clones here, not all; method: immunoSEQ multiplex PCR. The sample carries about 180,000 clones, around four fifths recorded once. The material sequenced was peripheral blood. The receptor set was obtained from a middle-aged woman with COVID-19, enrolled during active disease.

The chain has TRBV2 and TRBJ1-2, with D tentatively TRBD1 (5 bases). CDR3 length: 13 amino acids. In germline, CDR1 is SNHLY, CDR2 FYNNEI. V shed 11 bases and J shed 3 bases, with 16 bases lying between them. CDR3 region: CAGAPGRDYGYTF. Written as DNA, the CDR3 is TGTGCCGGTGCCCCCGGCAGGGACTATGGCTACACCTTC. The whole variable domain, filled in from reference TRBV2 and TRBJ1-2, reads EPEVTQTPSHQVTQMGQEVILRCVPISNHLYFYWYRQILGQKVEFLVSFYNNEISEKSEIFDDQFSVERPDGSNFTLKIRSTKLEDSAMYFCAGAPGRDYGYTFGSGTRLTVV.

V is TRBV5-8 and J is TRBJ2-1; 14 nucleotides match TRBD2. V dropped 4 bases and J dropped 10; count of bases not matched to a gene: 7. The CDR3 has 15 amino acids. Looked up from germline, CDR1 is SGHTS and CDR2 is YDEGEE. The CDR3: CASSRLAGGQGEQFF. CDR3 nucleotide sequence: TGTGCCAGCAGCCGACTAGCGGGAGGGCAGGGGGAGCAGTTCTTC.

The V gene is TRBV6-1, the J gene TRBJ2-5, with 10 bases that match TRBD2. Trimming took 2 bases from V and 0 from J; bases not matched to a gene: 9. This CDR3 region has 18 residues. CDR1 and CDR2 from the germline V gene are MNHNS and SASEGT. CDR3 sequence: CASSERGRAGGYQETQYF. CDR3 bases: TGTGCCAGCAGTGAAAGGGGTAGAGCGGGGGGGTACCAAGAGACCCAGTACTTC.

CDR3 region: CASSGTGGLSGNTIYF. CDR3 sequence (DNA): TGTGCCAGCAGTGGGACAGGGGGCTTATCTGGAAACACCATATATTTT. This chain connects TRBV6-1 to TRBJ1-3; TRBD1 agrees at 11 bases. The CDR3 has 16 amino acids. Unmatched junction bases numbered 3, after V lost 4 bases and J lost 1 base. Germline values: CDR1 MNHNS, CDR2 SASEGT.

This chain joins TRBV5-8 and TRBJ2-7; D is unresolved. The germline V gene has CDR1 SGHTS and CDR2 YDEGEE. Trimming left V 4 bases short and J 3 bases short, with 5 bases between. The CDR3 contains 11 residues. CDR3 protein: CASSPSYEQYF. CDR3 in DNA: TGTGCCAGCAGCCCTAGCTACGAGCAGTACTTC. Supplemented by reference TRBV5-8 and TRBJ2-7, the full variable domain reads EAGVTQSPTHLIKTRGQQATLRCSPISGHTSVYWYQQALGLGLQFLLWYDEGEERNRGNFPPRFSGRQFPNYSSELNVNALELEDSALYLCASSPSYEQYFGPGTRLTVT.

V gene TRBV5-6 combines with J gene TRBJ2-2, with a possible D match to TRBD2 (6 bases). Germline CDR1 is SGHDT and CDR2 is YYEEEE. The CDR3 spans 14 residues. The V end was cut by 5 bases, the J end by 8 bases, with 16 bases between. The CDR3 coding sequence is TGTGCCAGCAGTTCATCCCCCAGCGGGGGGGAGCTGTTTTTT. This encodes CASSSSPSGGELFF.

This clone was recorded once. CDR3 protein: CASSPRSYATEAFF. The CDR3 region has the DNA TGTGCCAGCAGCCCCCGTAGCTATGCCACTGAAGCTTTCTTT. V gene TRBV13 combines with J gene TRBJ1-1, with D uncertain. This CDR3 comprises 14 residues. In germline, CDR1 is PRHDT, CDR2 FYEKMQ (reference sequence). The germline V and J ends were trimmed by 5 bases and 4 bases, with 14 bases remaining between them.

CDR3 sequence reads: CASSLRDRGPPTIYEQYF. CDR3 nucleotide sequence: TGTGCCAGCAGTTTACGGGACAGGGGGCCACCCACGATCTACGAGCAGTACTTC. This sequence joins TRBV28 and TRBJ2-7, with 12 bases identical to TRBD1. The CDR3 covers 18 residues. CDR1 is MDHEN and CDR2 is SYDVKM in the germline V gene. V was clipped by 2 bases and J by 3 bases; unmatched bases: 11.

The rearrangement joins TRBV19 to TRBJ1-2, with D perhaps matching TRBD1 (5 bases). CDR1 LNHDA and CDR2 SQIVND come from the germline V gene (reference sequence). CDR3 length equals 14 residues. Deletions cut 7 bases from V and 6 bases from J, with 18 bases between. The CDR3 sequence: CASIYPTASDGYTF. CDR3 bases: TGTGCCAGTATTTATCCGACAGCGAGTGATGGCTACACCTTC. Full variable domain (missing parts from reference TRBV19 and TRBJ1-2): DGGITQSPKYLFRKEGQNVTLSCEQNLNHDAMYWYRQDPGQGLRLIYYSQIVNDFQKGDIAEGYSVSREKKESFPLTVTSAQKNPTAFYLCASIYPTASDGYTFGSGTRLTVV.

V gene TRBV7-6 combines with J gene TRBJ2-7, with D hard to call. The V end lost 1 base, the J end lost 6 bases, and 7 bases lay between the germline ends. The CDR3 is 12 residues long. CDR1 is SGHVS, CDR2 FNYEAQ, per germline. The DNA of the CDR3 is TGTGCCAGCAGCTTAGGGGCCTTCGAGCAGTACTTC. Protein sequence: CASSLGAFEQYF.

CDR3 region: CASSHGGQGVQETQYF. The CDR3 DNA reads TGTGCCAGCAGCCATGGGGGACAGGGGGTTCAAGAGACCCAGTACTTC. This chain links TRBV4-2 with TRBJ2-5; 11 bases are shared with TRBD1. CDR1 and CDR2 (germline): LGHNA, YNFKEQ. This CDR3 contains 16 residues. V was clipped by 3 bases and J by 2 bases; unmatched bases: 5.

V and J are TRBV29-1 and TRBJ1-1; 8 bases fit TRBD1. Germline trimming cut 5 bases from V and 7 bases from J; bases unmatched to any gene: 9. Germline V gene data show CDR1 as SQVTM and CDR2 as ANQGSEA. This CDR3 comprises 13 residues. Here the CDR3 DNA reads TGCAGCGTTTTAGCAGGGGGCGCGGTTGAAGCTTTCTTT. This sequence encodes CSVLAGGAVEAFF.

V usage is TRBV24-1 and J usage is TRBJ2-1; 8 bases align to TRBD2. This CDR3 spans 16 amino acids. V was pared by 2 bases and J by 0 bases, with 2 bases of the junction left unmatched. CDR1 KGHDR and CDR2 SFDVKD come from the germline V gene. The CDR3 DNA reads TGTGCCACCAGTGATTCCGGGACTAGCTCCTACAATGAGCAGTTCTTC. Translation: CATSDSGTSSYNEQFF.

This clone came up once. This chain links TRBV4-2 with TRBJ2-1; a weak D match, TRBD1 (5 bases). V lost 1 base and J 6 bases, leaving 19 bases between the germline ends. Germline V gene lookup returns CDR1 LGHNA and CDR2 YNFKEQ. The CDR3 is 17 amino acids. This chain's CDR3 is CASSQAPPGPFFNEQFF. The CDR3 region has the DNA TGTGCCAGCAGCCAAGCTCCTCCAGGGCCCTTTTTCAATGAGCAGTTCTTC.

The chain uses TRBV7-3 and TRBJ1-2; tentatively, D is TRBD1 (5 bases). V dropped 2 bases and J dropped 8 bases, with 12 bases sitting between them. This CDR3 is 13 amino acids long. The germline CDR1 and CDR2 sequences are SGHTA and FQGTGA. The CDR3 region has the DNA TGTGCCAGCAGCTTAGGGGGGAGCCGCGGCTACACCTTC. Protein: CASSLGGSRGYTF.

This clone was counted a single time. The genes are TRBV10-3 and TRBJ1-4; D is undetermined. CDR3 size: 12 residues. The V end lost 5 bases, the J end lost 8 bases, and 9 bases lay between the germline ends. Germline V lookup: CDR1 ENHRY, CDR2 SYGVKD. Here the CDR3 DNA reads TGTGCCATCAGTAGGGAGGGCGAAAAACTGTTTTTT. Its protein product is CAISREGEKLFF.

There are a few counts of this clone. The V and J genes are TRBV24-1 and TRBJ1-1; a weak D match, TRBD1 (6 bases). Per the germline V gene, CDR1 is KGHDR and CDR2 is SFDVKD. With 7 bases removed from V and 7 bases from J, the gap between germline ends came to 18 bases. The CDR3 consists of 14 residues. CDR3 region: CATSPPGGSIEAFF. CDR3 nucleotides: TGTGCCACCAGCCCACCGGGGGGCAGTATTGAAGCTTTCTTT.

The chain uses TRBV11-2 and TRBJ2-1; unclear D gene. This CDR3 spans 14 amino acids. With 5 bases removed from V and 0 bases from J, the gap between germline ends came to 8 bases. Germline V gene lookup returns CDR1 SGHAT and CDR2 FQNNGV. CDR3 bases: TGTGCCAGCAGCGTTCCGGGCTCCTACAATGAGCAGTTCTTC. It encodes CASSVPGSYNEQFF.